The text below deals with one T cell receptor beta chain. Systemic immunosuppression or a history of autoimmune disease excluded patients. The data stem from a study of OX40 agonist ivuxolimab in advanced cancers. The protocol was immunoSEQ multiplex PCR, while the TCRdb copy is restricted to in-frame clones and leaves out a portion. The data contain 73,000 or so clones, roughly 90% of them singletons. The germline V gene has CDR1 SGHDT and CDR2 YYEEEE. CDR3 length: 12 amino acids. Trimming left V 0 bases short and J 6 bases short, with 7 bases between. The sample was CD4+ or CD8+ T cells sorted from blood, taken in a trial of the OX40 agonist ivuxolimab. This chain joins TRBV5-6 and TRBJ2-7, with no clear D. This TCR came from an adult with an advanced solid tumor such as melanoma, head and neck, liver or kidney cancer. The CDR3 DNA reads as TGTGCCAGCAGCTTGGGGTCCAGCGAGCAGTACTTC. Translation: CASSLGSSEQYF.